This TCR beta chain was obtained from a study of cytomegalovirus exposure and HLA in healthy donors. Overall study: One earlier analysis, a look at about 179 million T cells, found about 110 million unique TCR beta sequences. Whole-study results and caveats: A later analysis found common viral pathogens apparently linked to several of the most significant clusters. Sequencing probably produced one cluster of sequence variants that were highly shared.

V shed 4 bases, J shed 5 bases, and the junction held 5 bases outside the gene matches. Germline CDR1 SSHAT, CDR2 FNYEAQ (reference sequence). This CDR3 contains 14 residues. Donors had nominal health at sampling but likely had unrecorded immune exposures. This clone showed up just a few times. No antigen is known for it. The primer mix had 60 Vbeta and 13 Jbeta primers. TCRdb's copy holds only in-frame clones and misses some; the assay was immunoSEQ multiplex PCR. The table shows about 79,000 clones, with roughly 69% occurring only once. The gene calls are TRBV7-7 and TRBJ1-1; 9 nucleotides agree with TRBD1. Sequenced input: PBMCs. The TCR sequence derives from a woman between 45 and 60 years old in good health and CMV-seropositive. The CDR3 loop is CASSSGTGKTEAFF. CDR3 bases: TGTGCCAGCAGCTCCGGGACAGGGAAAACTGAAGCTTTCTTT.